This T cell receptor (beta chain) was captured in a study of PD-1 blockade in classical Hodgkin lymphoma. General study points: Baseline diversity resembling that of newly diagnosed patients was seen in complete responders. While CD8+ TCR diversity did not rise significantly by C4D1, CD4+ TCR diversity did.

Brentuximab vedotin exposure varied, and every patient relapsed after autologous stem cell transplantation. With respect to this clone: Antigen specificity is unknown.

Trimming pared 9 bases from V and 1 base from J, leaving 10 bases between. Germline CDR1 and CDR2: SNHLY and FYNNEI. The CDR3 sequence is 12 residues long. Produced via immunoSEQ multiplex PCR; TCRdb's table is partial and in-frame only. The sample yields some 84,000 clones, about nine tenths seen once. This rearrangement joins TRBV2 to TRBJ2-7; D not certain. The TCR sequence derives from a human donor with classical Hodgkin lymphoma. The starting material was peripheral blood mononuclear cells (PBMCs), obtained before the second cycle of nivolumab. In nucleotides, the CDR3 is TGTGCCAGTGAGGCCCGATCCTACGAGCAGTACTTC. Amino acid sequence: CASEARSYEQYF.